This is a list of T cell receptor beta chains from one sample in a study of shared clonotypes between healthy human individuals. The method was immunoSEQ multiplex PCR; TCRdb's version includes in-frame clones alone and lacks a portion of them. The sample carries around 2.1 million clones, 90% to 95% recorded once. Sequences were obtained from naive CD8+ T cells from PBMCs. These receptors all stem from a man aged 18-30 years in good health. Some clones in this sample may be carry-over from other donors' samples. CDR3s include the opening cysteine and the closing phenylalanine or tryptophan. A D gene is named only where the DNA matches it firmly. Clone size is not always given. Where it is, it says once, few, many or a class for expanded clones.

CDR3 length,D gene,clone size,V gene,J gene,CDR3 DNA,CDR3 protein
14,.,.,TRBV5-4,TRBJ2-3,TGTGCCAGCAGCTTCTGGACGGCGTCGGGGACGCAGTATTTT,CASSFWTASGTQYF
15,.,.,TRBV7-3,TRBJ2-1,TGTGCCAGCAGCTCTCTGGGCGGACGTTACAATGAGCAGTTCTTC,CASSSLGGRYNEQFF
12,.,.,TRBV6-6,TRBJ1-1,TGTGCCAGCAGTTACGAGGGGATTGAAGCTTTCTTT,CASSYEGIEAFF
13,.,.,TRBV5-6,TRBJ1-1,TGTGCCAGCAGCTTGGGGGTCGGCACTGAAGCTTTCTTT,CASSLGVGTEAFF
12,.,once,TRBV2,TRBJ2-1,TGTGCCAACACGAAGGGCGAACATGAGCAGTTCTTC,CANTKGEHEQFF
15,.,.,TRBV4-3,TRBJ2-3,TGCGCCAGCAGCCACCGGGACGGCTTCGGGGATACGCAGTATTTT,CASSHRDGFGDTQYF
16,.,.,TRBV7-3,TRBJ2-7,TGTGCCAGCAGCTACCTCGGAGGGCCAAGCTCCTACGAGCAGTACTTC,CASSYLGGPSSYEQYF
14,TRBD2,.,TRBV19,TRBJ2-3,TGTGCCAGCAGGGGACTAGCGGACCTAGATACGCAGTATTTT,CASRGLADLDTQYF
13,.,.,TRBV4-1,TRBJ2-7,TGCGCCAGCAGCCAAGCCCCCGACTACGAGCAGTACTTC,CASSQAPDYEQYF
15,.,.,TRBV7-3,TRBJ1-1,TGTGCCAGCAGCCCCATGGGCCTGCCCGGCACTGAAGCTTTCTTT,CASSPMGLPGTEAFF
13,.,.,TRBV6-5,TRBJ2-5,TGTGCCAGCAGTTACGCCCGTCAAGAGACCCAGTACTTC,CASSYARQETQYF
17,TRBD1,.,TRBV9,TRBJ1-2,TGTGCCAGCAGCGTATCAGGGCAGGGGGAAGCTAACTATGGCTACACCTTC,CASSVSGQGEANYGYTF
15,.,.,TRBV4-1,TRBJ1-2,TGCGCCAGCAGCCTCACTGGGTTGAGCAACTATGGCTACACCTTC,CASSLTGLSNYGYTF
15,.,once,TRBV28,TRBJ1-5,TGTGCCAGCAGCCCCGTTCCCACGTACAATCAGCCCCAGCATTTT,CASSPVPTYNQPQHF